The 27 T cell receptor beta chains presented below share a single source sample, sequenced in a study of beta chain features in type 1 diabetes. Every bit of the isolated RNA underwent reverse transcription, so sequencing read expressed TCRB transcripts. Some clones are missing from TCRdb's copy, which holds only in-frame ones; the method was immunoSEQ multiplex PCR. Counted here are under 950,000 clones, around a sixth occurring once; the ten biggest clones make up 0.023%. Sequenced: naive CD4+ T cells from blood. The receptor source for this set is a woman under 30 in good health.

The sample holds a few counts of this clone. This rearrangement joins TRBV5-1 to TRBJ2-7, with 11 bases aligning to TRBD2. There are 16 residues in the CDR3. The germline CDR1 and CDR2 sequences are SGHRS and YFSETQ. Germline trimming cut 4 bases from V and 5 bases from J; bases unmatched to any gene: 11. The CDR3 region is CASSPAEIAGGDEQYF. CDR3 nucleotides: TGCGCCAGCAGCCCTGCCGAGATAGCGGGAGGGGACGAGCAGTACTTC.

The chain recombines TRBV5-4 with TRBJ2-2, with TRBD1 as a possible D gene (5 bases). This CDR3 comprises 15 residues. Germline CDR1 reads SGHNT; CDR2 reads YYREEE (reference sequence). V dropped 6 bases and J dropped 2 bases, with 14 bases sitting between them. CDR3: CASTHRGQNTGELFF. In DNA, the CDR3 is TGTGCCAGCACCCACCGCGGACAAAACACCGGGGAGCTGTTTTTT.

This rearrangement joins TRBV4-3 to TRBJ2-2; the match to TRBD2 covers 8 bases. The CDR3 has 14 amino acids. The germline V gene encodes CDR1 LGHNA and CDR2 YSLEER. V gave up 6 bases and J gave up 5 bases; unmatched junction bases: 5. For the CDR3, the DNA is TGCGCCAGCAGTAGCGGGACTTTTACCGGGGAGCTGTTTTTT. This translates into CASSSGTFTGELFF.

The chain joins TRBV18 to TRBJ1-1; D remains ambiguous. V was pared by 3 bases and J by 0 bases, with 5 bases between. Germline CDR1 KGHSH, CDR2 LQKENI. CDR3 length equals 13 residues. The CDR3 loop reads CASSPRMNTEAFF. The CDR3 DNA sequence: TGTGCCAGCTCACCGAGGATGAACACTGAAGCTTTCTTT.

Concerning this clone itself: Other DNA sequences in this specimen translate into the identical CDR3. The chain uses TRBV7-2 and TRBJ2-5; D gene ambiguous. V shed 1 base and J shed 5 bases, with 5 bases lying between them. CDR1 and CDR2 from the germline V gene are SGHTA and FQGNSA. The CDR3 loop spans 12 amino acids. CDR3 in DNA: TGTGCCAGCAGCTTAGAACGGGAGACCCAGTACTTC. Protein: CASSLERETQYF. Full variable domain (missing parts from reference TRBV7-2 and TRBJ2-5): GAGVSQSPSNKVTEKGKDVELRCDPISGHTALYWYRQSLGQGLEFLIYFQGNSAPDKSGLPSDRFSAERTGGSVSTLTIQRTQQEDSAVYLCASSLERETQYFGPGTRLLVL.

This chain uses TRBV9 with TRBJ2-3; 13 nucleotides match TRBD2. This CDR3 has 17 amino acids. The J segment lost 4 bases and the V segment lost 4 bases, leaving 9 bases of the junction unmatched. Germline CDR1 reads SGDLS; CDR2 reads YYNGEE. CDR3: CASSSRTSGSVADTQYF. The CDR3 nucleotides read TGTGCCAGCAGCTCTCGGACTAGCGGGAGTGTAGCAGATACGCAGTATTTT. Variable domain in full (rest from reference TRBV9 and TRBJ2-3): DSGVTQTPKHLITATGQRVTLRCSPRSGDLSVYWYQQSLDQGLQFLIQYYNGEERAKGNILERFSAQQFPDLHSELNLSSLELGDSALYFCASSSRTSGSVADTQYFGPGTRLTVL.

The chain links TRBV15 to TRBJ2-5; 8 bases agree with TRBD1. The CDR3 extends over 13 amino acids. V was clipped by 4 bases and J by 4 bases; unmatched bases: 2. Germline CDR1 reads LNHNV; CDR2 reads YYDKDF (reference sequence). The CDR3 DNA sequence: TGTGCCACCAGCATTGGACAGGGAGAGACCCAGTACTTC. Protein: CATSIGQGETQYF.

In the case of this clone: Other nucleotide sequences in the sample specify the same CDR3. The chain carries TRBV6-5 and TRBJ2-5, with a tentative D call TRBD1 (6 bases). The CDR3 extends over 14 amino acids. CDR1 is MNHEY and CDR2 is SVGAGI in the germline V gene. V shed 0 bases and J shed 2 bases, with 7 bases lying between them. The DNA for the CDR3 is TGTGCCAGCAGTTACTCGACAGGACAAGAGACCCAGTACTTC. It encodes CASSYSTGQETQYF.

The rearrangement joins TRBV4-2 to TRBJ2-2; 7 nucleotides line up with TRBD2. The V gene's germline CDR1 is LGHNA and CDR2 YNFKEQ. V lost 0 bases to trimming and J lost 4 bases; unmatched junction nucleotides: 11. The CDR3 spans 18 residues. This CDR3 is CASSQDSMAGAFTGELFF. The CDR3 DNA is TGTGCCAGCAGCCAAGATAGTATGGCGGGAGCGTTCACCGGGGAGCTGTTTTTT.

The chain carries TRBV10-2 and TRBJ2-2, with D maybe TRBD2 (5 bases). Looked up from germline, CDR1 is WSHSY and CDR2 is SAAADI. This CDR3 has 14 residues. V was shortened by 6 bases and J by 4 bases, with 12 bases between the two germline ends. CDR3 coding DNA: TGCGCCAGCAGAACTCCAGGAGGCACCGGGGAGCTGTTTTTT. Protein: CASRTPGGTGELFF.

The J gene is TRBJ1-2, the V gene TRBV7-9; perhaps TRBD1 as D (5 bases). Trimming took off 5 bases at V and 3 bases at J, with 7 bases between the two ends. Germline loops: CDR1 SEHNR, CDR2 FQNEAQ (reference sequence). The CDR3 spans 12 residues. Here the CDR3 DNA reads TGTGCCAGCAGCCCACAGGACTATGGCTACACCTTC. This sequence encodes CASSPQDYGYTF.

This clone has a handful of counts. This rearrangement joins TRBV4-1 to TRBJ2-3, with 7 bases that match TRBD1. In germline, CDR1 is MGHRA, CDR2 YSYEKL. Unmatched junction bases numbered 16, after V lost 4 bases and J lost 0 bases. The CDR3 covers 19 residues. The DNA for the CDR3 is TGCGCCAGCAGCCGAGCCTTCCGGGACAGCCCCTCTAGCACAGATACGCAGTATTTT. Its translation is CASSRAFRDSPSSTDTQYF.

The chain carries TRBV5-4 and TRBJ2-7, with TRBD2 identical over 8 bases. Trimming cost V 0 bases and J 6 bases; bases outside gene matches: 11. Germline-derived CDR1 and CDR2 are SGHNT and YYREEE (reference sequence). The CDR3 contains 16 residues. The CDR3 here is CASSLDWGSGIIEQYF. In DNA form, the CDR3 reads TGTGCCAGCAGCTTGGATTGGGGTAGCGGGATAATCGAGCAGTACTTC.

The V gene is TRBV6-5, the J gene TRBJ2-1, with 11 bases identical to TRBD2. The CDR3 sequence is 14 residues long. The V gene end was trimmed by 5 bases and the J gene end by 6 bases; junction bases not matched to a gene: 3. The germline CDR1 and CDR2 sequences are MNHEY and SVGAGI. CDR3 bases: TGTGCCAGCAGTCTAGCGGGAGGTCCCAATGAGCAGTTCTTC. Amino acid sequence: CASSLAGGPNEQFF.

V is TRBV29-1 and J is TRBJ2-4, with D unclear. V was cut by 2 bases and J by 0 bases, with 14 bases left in between. Germline lookup yields CDR1 SQVTM and CDR2 ANQGSEA. The CDR3 consists of 16 residues. The DNA for the CDR3 is TGCAGCGTTGAACTTCGGCGGCCCTTAGCCAAAAACATTCAGTACTTC. Its translation is CSVELRRPLAKNIQYF.

The chain uses TRBV6-5 and TRBJ2-3, with 10 bases fitting TRBD1. The CDR3 contains 16 residues. Germline V gene sequence: CDR1 MNHEY, CDR2 SVGAGI. The V and J ends lost 0 bases and 3 bases, in that order; junction bases with no gene match: 3. Written as DNA, the CDR3 is TGTGCCAGCAGTTACTCCGGGACAGGGGAAACAGATACGCAGTATTTT. It yields the protein CASSYSGTGETDTQYF.

This clone was counted only a few times. The chain joins TRBV7-3 to TRBJ2-1; 8 positions agree with TRBD2. The CDR3 totals 16 residues. Germline loops: CDR1 SGHTA, CDR2 FQGTGA. Trimming cost V 0 bases and J 7 bases; bases outside gene matches: 8. CDR3 residues: CASSLTQGLEQNEQFF. CDR3 DNA: TGTGCCAGCAGCTTAACCCAGGGACTAGAACAGAATGAGCAGTTCTTC.

This clone occurred a few times. Other DNA variants within this sample encode the same CDR3. The J gene is TRBJ2-7, the V gene TRBV18; the match to TRBD2 covers 13 bases. Germline values: CDR1 KGHSH, CDR2 LQKENI. The CDR3 runs to 15 residues. V was clipped by 3 bases and J by 2 bases; unmatched bases: 1. The chain's CDR3 is CASSPGLAGTYEQYF. Written as DNA, the CDR3 is TGTGCCAGCTCACCGGGACTAGCGGGAACCTACGAGCAGTACTTC. Filled out from reference TRBV18 and TRBJ2-7, the complete variable domain reads NAGVMQNPRHLVRRRGQEARLRCSPMKGHSHVYWYRQLPEEGLKFMVYLQKENIIDESGMPKERFSAEFPKEGPSILRIQQVVRGDSAAYFCASSPGLAGTYEQYFGPGTRLTVT.

The chain joins TRBV28 to TRBJ2-1, with D tentatively TRBD2 (6 bases). Per the germline V gene, CDR1 is MDHEN and CDR2 is SYDVKM. The CDR3 covers 15 residues. V lost 7 bases to trimming and J lost 6 bases, with 19 bases between them. CDR3 nucleotide sequence: TGTGCCAGCACCCTCGCCGGGACTTACGGCAATGAGCAGTTCTTC. As protein: CASTLAGTYGNEQFF.

The J gene is TRBJ2-3, the V gene TRBV29-1, with 7 bases that match TRBD2. Germline V gives CDR1 SQVTM, CDR2 ANQGSEA. The junction had 7 bases not matched to a gene; V was cut back by 7 bases and J by 0 bases. This CDR3 contains 14 residues. In DNA, the CDR3 is TGCAGCGCCGGCGGACTAGGAAGCACAGATACGCAGTATTTT. It is translated as CSAGGLGSTDTQYF.

Only a few counts were recorded for this clone. V is TRBV18 and J is TRBJ2-2; D might be TRBD1 or TRBD2, each matching 5 bases. CDR1 and CDR2 from the germline V gene are KGHSH and LQKENI. V was clipped by 6 bases and J by 7 bases, with 12 bases between them. The CDR3 is made up of 13 amino acids. The CDR3 reads CASSLRDRGELFF. The DNA of the CDR3 is TGTGCCAGCTCCCTCCGGGACCGCGGGGAGCTGTTTTTT. The whole variable domain, remainder taken from reference TRBV18 and TRBJ2-2, is NAGVMQNPRHLVRRRGQEARLRCSPMKGHSHVYWYRQLPEEGLKFMVYLQKENIIDESGMPKERFSAEFPKEGPSILRIQQVVRGDSAAYFCASSLRDRGELFFGEGSRLTVL.

The J gene is TRBJ1-5, the V gene TRBV7-8; D is perhaps TRBD1 (5 bases). V lost 3 bases and J lost 0, with 12 bases in between. CDR1 is SGHVS, CDR2 FQNEAQ, per germline. The CDR3 sequence is 16 residues long. The DNA of the CDR3 is TGTGCCAGCAGCTTGGACACAGGTCATAGCAATCAGCCCCAGCATTTT. Translated: CASSLDTGHSNQPQHF.

This clone showed up just a few times. This chain uses TRBV29-1 with TRBJ2-1, with D hard to call. From germline, CDR1 is SQVTM and CDR2 ANQGSEA. CDR3 length: 13 residues. The V gene lost 2 bases and the J gene lost 4 bases, with 9 bases spanning the gap. The DNA of the CDR3 is TGCAGCGTTGAAAACGTAGCTTACAATGAGCAGTTCTTC. This codes for CSVENVAYNEQFF.

This rearrangement joins TRBV28 to TRBJ1-2; a possible D gene is TRBD1 (6 bases). In germline, CDR1 is MDHEN, CDR2 SYDVKM. Trimming removed 5 bases at V and 8 bases at J, with 12 bases between. The CDR3 is made up of 12 amino acids. The CDR3, as DNA: TGTGCCAGCAGTGCCTCAGGGGTGGGCTACACCTTC. It is translated as CASSASGVGYTF.

The chain couples TRBV7-3 to TRBJ2-1; D is unclear. The germline V and J ends were trimmed by 2 bases and 2 bases, with 7 bases remaining between them. This CDR3 spans 14 amino acids. Germline V gene lookup returns CDR1 SGHTA and CDR2 FQGTGA. CDR3 sequence reads: CASSLGLAYNEQFF. The CDR3 nucleotides are TGTGCCAGCAGCTTAGGGCTAGCCTACAATGAGCAGTTCTTC. The whole variable domain, remainder taken from reference TRBV7-3 and TRBJ2-1, is GAGVSQTPSNKVTEKGKYVELRCDPISGHTALYWYRQSLGQGPEFLIYFQGTGAADDSGLPNDRFFAVRPEGSVSTLKIQRTERGDSAVYLCASSLGLAYNEQFFGPGTRLTVL.

The sample holds a few counts of this clone. The CDR3 bases are TGTGCCAGCAGTTACTCTTCAGCCGGGGAGCTGTTTTTT. Protein: CASSYSSAGELFF. The V and J genes are TRBV6-5 and TRBJ2-2; D is uncertain. The CDR3 length is 13 residues. V lost 0 bases to trimming and J lost 6 bases, with 5 bases between them. The germline V gene encodes CDR1 MNHEY and CDR2 SVGAGI.

On this clone: A much larger clone sits a single nucleotide away, making a read error possible. This sample also contains other DNA sequences that code for the same CDR3. The rearrangement links TRBV7-6 to TRBJ1-1; the D gene is possibly TRBD1 (5 bases). This CDR3 is built from 13 residues. Trimming left V 5 bases short and J 0 bases short, with 7 bases between. CDR1 and CDR2 (germline): SGHVS, FNYEAQ. CDR3 protein: CASSLQVNTEAFF. The DNA for the CDR3 is TGTGCCAGCAGCCTACAGGTGAACACTGAAGCTTTCTTT. The full variable domain, with the rest looked up from reference TRBV7-6 and TRBJ1-1, is GAGVSQSPRYKVTKRGQDVALRCDPISGHVSLYWYRQALGQGPEFLTYFNYEAQQDKSGLPNDRFSAERPEGSISTLTIQRTEQRDSAMYRCASSLQVNTEAFFGQGTRLTVV.